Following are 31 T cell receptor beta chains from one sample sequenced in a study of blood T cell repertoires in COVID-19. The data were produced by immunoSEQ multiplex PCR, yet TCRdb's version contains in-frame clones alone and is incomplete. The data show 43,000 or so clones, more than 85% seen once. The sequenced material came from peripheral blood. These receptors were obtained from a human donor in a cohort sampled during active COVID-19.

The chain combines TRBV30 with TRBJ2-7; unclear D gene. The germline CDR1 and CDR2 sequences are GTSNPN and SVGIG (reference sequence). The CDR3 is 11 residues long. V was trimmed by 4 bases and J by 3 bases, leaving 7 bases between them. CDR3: CAWKYSYEQYF. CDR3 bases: TGTGCCTGGAAATACAGCTACGAGCAGTACTTC.

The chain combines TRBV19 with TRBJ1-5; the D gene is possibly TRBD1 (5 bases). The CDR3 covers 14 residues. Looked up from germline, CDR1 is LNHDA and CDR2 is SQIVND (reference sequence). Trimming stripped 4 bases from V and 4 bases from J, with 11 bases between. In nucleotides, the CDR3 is TGTGCCAGTAGTACAGACCGACAGAATCAGCCCCAGCATTTT. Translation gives CASSTDRQNQPQHF.

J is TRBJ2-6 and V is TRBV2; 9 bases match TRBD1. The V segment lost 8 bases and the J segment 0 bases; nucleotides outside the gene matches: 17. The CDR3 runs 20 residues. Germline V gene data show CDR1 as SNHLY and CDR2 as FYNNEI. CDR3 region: CASYENRDRVTGSGANVLTF. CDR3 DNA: TGTGCCAGCTATGAGAACCGGGACAGGGTTACGGGCTCTGGGGCCAACGTCCTGACTTTC.

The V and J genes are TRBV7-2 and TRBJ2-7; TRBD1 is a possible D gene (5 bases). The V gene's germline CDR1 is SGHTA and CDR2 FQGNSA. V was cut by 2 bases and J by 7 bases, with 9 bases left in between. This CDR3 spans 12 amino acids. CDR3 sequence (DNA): TGTGCCAGCAGCTTACGTGCAGGGGAGCAGTACTTC. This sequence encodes CASSLRAGEQYF.

DNA for the CDR3: TGTGCCAGCAGCGAGGGACTAGCGGGAAAGGGCTCGTCCTACGAGCAGTACTTC. The encoded protein is CASSEGLAGKGSSYEQYF. This rearrangement joins TRBV6-4 to TRBJ2-7; the match to TRBD2 covers 13 bases. The CDR3 contains 18 residues. Germline V lookup: CDR1 MRHNA, CDR2 SNTAGT. Trimming cost V 6 bases and J 1 base; bases outside gene matches: 12.

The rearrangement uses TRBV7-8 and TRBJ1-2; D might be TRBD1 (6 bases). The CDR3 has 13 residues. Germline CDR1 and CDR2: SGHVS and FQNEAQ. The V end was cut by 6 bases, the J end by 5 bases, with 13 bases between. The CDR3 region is CASRIQGTYGYTF. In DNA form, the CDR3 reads TGTGCCAGCAGAATACAGGGAACTTATGGCTACACCTTC.

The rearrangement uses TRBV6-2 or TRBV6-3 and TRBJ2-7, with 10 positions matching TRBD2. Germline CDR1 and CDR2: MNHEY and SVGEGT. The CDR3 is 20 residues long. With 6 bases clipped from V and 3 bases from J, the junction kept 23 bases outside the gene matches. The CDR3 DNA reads TGTGCCAGCAGCCCCGGGGGGGGCGTCGGAGACGAGCGGGAGGGCTACGAGCAGTACTTC. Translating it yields CASSPGGGVGDEREGYEQYF.

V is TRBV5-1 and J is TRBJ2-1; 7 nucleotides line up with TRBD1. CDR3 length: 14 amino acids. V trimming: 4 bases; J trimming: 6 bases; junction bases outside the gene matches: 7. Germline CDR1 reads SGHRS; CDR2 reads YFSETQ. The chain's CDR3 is CASSLRQGFNEQFF. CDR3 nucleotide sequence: TGCGCCAGCAGCCTACGACAGGGATTCAATGAGCAGTTCTTC. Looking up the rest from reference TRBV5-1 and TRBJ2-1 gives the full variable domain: KAGVTQTPRYLIKTRGQQVTLSCSPISGHRSVSWYQQTPGQGLQFLFEYFSETQRNKGNFPGRFSGRQFSNSRSEMNVSTLELGDSALYLCASSLRQGFNEQFFGPGTRLTVL.

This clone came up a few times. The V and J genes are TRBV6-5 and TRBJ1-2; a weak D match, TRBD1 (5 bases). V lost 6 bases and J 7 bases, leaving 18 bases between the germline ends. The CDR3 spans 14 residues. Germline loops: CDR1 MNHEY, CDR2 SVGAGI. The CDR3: CASRPGWGVSGYTF. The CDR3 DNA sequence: TGTGCCAGCAGACCCGGGTGGGGCGTGAGTGGCTACACCTTC.

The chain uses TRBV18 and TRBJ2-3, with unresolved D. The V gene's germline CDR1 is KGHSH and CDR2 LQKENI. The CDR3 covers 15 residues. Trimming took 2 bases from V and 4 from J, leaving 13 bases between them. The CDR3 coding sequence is TGTGCCAGCTCACCAGCTAATTCCCGCGCAGATACGCAGTATTTT. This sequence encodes CASSPANSRADTQYF.

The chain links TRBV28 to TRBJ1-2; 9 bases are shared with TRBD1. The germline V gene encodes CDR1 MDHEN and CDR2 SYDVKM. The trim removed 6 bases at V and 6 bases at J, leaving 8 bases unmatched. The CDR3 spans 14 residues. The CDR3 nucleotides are TGTGCCAGCAGGACGGGACAGGGAGTACATGGCTACACCTTC. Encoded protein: CASRTGQGVHGYTF.

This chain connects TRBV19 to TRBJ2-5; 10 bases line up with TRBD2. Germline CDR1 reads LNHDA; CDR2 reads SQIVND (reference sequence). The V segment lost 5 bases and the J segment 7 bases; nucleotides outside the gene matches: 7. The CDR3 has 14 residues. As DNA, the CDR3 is TGTGCCAGTAGTCCTAGCGGGGGAGGTTCGACCCAGTACTTC. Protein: CASSPSGGGSTQYF.

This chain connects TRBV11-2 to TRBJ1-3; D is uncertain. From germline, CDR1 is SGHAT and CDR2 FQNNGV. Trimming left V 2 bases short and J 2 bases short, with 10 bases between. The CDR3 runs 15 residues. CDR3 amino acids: CASSLLRSTGNTIYF. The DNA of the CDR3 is TGTGCCAGCAGCTTATTACGGAGTACTGGAAACACCATATATTTT.

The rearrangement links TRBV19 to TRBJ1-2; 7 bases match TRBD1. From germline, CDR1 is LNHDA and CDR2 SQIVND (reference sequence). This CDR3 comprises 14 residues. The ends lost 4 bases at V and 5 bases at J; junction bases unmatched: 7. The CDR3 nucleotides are TGTGCCAGTAGTACCCCGGGACAGACGTATGGCTACACCTTC. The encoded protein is CASSTPGQTYGYTF.

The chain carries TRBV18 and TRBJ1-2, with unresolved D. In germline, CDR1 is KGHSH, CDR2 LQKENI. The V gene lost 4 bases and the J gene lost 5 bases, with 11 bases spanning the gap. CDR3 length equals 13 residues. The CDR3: CASSREVAYGYTF. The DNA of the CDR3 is TGTGCCAGCTCACGAGAAGTTGCGTATGGCTACACCTTC.

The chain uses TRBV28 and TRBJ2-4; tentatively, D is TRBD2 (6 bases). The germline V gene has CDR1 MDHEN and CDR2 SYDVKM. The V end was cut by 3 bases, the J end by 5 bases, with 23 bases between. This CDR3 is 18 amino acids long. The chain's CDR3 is CASSFEFVRRDGENIQYF. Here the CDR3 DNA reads TGTGCCAGCAGTTTCGAATTTGTGCGGCGGGATGGAGAAAACATTCAGTACTTC.

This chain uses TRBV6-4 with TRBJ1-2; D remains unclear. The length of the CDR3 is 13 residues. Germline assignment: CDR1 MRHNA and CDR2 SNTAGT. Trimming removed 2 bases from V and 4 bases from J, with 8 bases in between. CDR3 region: CASSDGGPYGYTF. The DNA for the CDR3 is TGTGCCAGCAGTGACGGAGGGCCCTATGGCTACACCTTC.

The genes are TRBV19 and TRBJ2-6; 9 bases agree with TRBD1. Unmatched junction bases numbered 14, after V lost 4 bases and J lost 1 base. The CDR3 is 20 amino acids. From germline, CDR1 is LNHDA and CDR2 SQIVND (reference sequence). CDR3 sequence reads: CASSTLPRGTGYSGANVLTF. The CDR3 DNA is TGTGCCAGTAGTACCCTTCCCAGGGGGACAGGGTATTCTGGGGCCAACGTCCTGACTTTC.

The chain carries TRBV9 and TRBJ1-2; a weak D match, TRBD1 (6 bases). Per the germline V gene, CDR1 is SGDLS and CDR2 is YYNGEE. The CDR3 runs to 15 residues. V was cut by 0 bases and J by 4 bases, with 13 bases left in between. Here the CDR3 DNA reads TGTGCCAGCAGCGTAGAGTCCCAGGGGTCCTATGGCTACACCTTC. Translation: CASSVESQGSYGYTF.

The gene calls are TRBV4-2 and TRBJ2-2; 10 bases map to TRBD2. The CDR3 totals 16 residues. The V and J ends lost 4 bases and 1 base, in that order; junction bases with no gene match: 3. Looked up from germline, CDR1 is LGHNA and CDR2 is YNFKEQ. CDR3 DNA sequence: TGTGCCAGCAGCCCGCGGACTAGCGGGAACACCGGGGAGCTGTTTTTT. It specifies CASSPRTSGNTGELFF.

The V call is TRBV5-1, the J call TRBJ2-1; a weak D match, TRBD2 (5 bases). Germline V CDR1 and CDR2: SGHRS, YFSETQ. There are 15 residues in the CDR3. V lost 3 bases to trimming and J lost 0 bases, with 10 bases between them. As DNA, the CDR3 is TGCGCCAGCAGCTCGGAGGTATCCTCCTACAATGAGCAGTTCTTC. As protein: CASSSEVSSYNEQFF.

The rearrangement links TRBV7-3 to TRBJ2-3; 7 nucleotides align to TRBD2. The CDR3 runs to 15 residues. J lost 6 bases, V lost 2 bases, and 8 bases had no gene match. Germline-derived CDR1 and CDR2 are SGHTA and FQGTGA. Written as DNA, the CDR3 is TGTGCCAGCAGCTTATCACTAGCGTCGTTGGATACGCAGTATTTT. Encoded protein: CASSLSLASLDTQYF. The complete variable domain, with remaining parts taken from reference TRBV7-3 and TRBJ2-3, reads GAGVSQTPSNKVTEKGKYVELRCDPISGHTALYWYRQSLGQGPEFLIYFQGTGAADDSGLPNDRFFAVRPEGSVSTLKIQRTERGDSAVYLCASSLSLASLDTQYFGPGTRLTVL.

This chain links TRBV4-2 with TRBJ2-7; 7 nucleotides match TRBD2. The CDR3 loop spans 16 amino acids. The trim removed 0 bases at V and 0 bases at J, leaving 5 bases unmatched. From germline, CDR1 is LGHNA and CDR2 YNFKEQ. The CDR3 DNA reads TGTGCCAGCAGCCAAGATATTCGGACTAGCTCCTACGAGCAGTACTTC. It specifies CASSQDIRTSSYEQYF.

CDR3 in amino acids: CASSEGPGQSTGELFF. The CDR3 region has the DNA TGTGCCAGCAGTGAAGGGCCGGGACAAAGCACCGGGGAGCTGTTTTTT. The rearrangement joins TRBV2 to TRBJ2-2; a possible D gene is TRBD1 (6 bases). V was cut by 1 base and J by 4 bases, with 13 bases left in between. Germline V gene sequence: CDR1 SNHLY, CDR2 FYNNEI. The CDR3 contains 16 residues.

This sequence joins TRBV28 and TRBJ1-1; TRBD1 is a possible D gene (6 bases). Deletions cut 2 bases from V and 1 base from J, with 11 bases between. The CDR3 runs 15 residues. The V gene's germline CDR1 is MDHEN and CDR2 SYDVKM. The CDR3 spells CASSLLDSGNTEAFF. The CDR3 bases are TGTGCCAGCAGTTTACTGGACAGCGGGAACACTGAAGCTTTCTTT.

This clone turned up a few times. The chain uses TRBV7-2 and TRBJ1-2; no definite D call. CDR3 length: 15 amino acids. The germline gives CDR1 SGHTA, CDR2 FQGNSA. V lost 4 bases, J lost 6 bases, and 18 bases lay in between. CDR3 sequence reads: CASSWVQASIDGYTF. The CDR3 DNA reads TGTGCCAGCAGCTGGGTGCAGGCGTCCATTGATGGCTACACCTTC.

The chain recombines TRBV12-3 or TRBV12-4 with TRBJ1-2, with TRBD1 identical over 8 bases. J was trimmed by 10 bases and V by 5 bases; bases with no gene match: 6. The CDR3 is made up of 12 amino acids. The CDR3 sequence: CASSETGVDYTF. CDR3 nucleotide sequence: TGTGCCAGCAGTGAGACAGGGGTGGACTACACCTTC.

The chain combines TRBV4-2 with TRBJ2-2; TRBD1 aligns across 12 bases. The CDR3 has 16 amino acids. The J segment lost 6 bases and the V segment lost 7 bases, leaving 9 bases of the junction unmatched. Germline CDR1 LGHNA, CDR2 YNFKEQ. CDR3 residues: CASILSGTGGSGELFF. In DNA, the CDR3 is TGTGCCAGCATACTATCCGGGACAGGGGGCTCCGGGGAGCTGTTTTTT.

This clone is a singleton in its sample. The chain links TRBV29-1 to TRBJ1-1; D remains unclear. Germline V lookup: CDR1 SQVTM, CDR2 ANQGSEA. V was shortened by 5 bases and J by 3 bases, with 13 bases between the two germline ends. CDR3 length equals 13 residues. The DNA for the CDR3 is TGCAGCGTTCTCCCGCGGTGGGACACTGAAGCTTTCTTT. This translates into CSVLPRWDTEAFF.

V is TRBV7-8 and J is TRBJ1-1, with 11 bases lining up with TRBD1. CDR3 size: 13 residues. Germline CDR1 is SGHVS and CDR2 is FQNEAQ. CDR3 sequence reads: CASGTGGVTEAFF. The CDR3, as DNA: TGTGCAAGCGGGACAGGGGGTGTTACTGAAGCTTTCTTT.

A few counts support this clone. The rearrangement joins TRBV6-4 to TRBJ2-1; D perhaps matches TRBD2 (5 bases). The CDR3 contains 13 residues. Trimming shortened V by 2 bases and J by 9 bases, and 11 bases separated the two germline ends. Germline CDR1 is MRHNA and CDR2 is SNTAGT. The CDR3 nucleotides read TGTGCCAGCAGTGACGGGCAGGCGGGTGAGCAGTTCTTC. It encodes CASSDGQAGEQFF.